The 27 T cell receptor beta chains given below trace back to one sample, sequenced in a study of blood T cell repertoires in COVID-19 (dated by TCRdb to 2018 to 2020). Library generation was performed with the immunoSEQ multiplex PCR assay. TCRdb took over this immuneACCESS table, retaining in-frame rearrangements with V and J assigned. Such tables are incomplete; in checked studies, under half of the missing clones stem from an unresolved V gene, and the remainder is unexplained. Within this sample are 150,000 to 200,000 clones, with about nine tenths of them counted one time only. Over 9.5% of the sample belongs to the ten largest clones. Material for sequencing was peripheral blood. Receptors originate from an older woman with COVID-19, enrolled during active disease.

The DNA for the CDR3 is TGTGCCAGCAGCCTGAGGGTTGGGAATGAGCAGTTCTTC. Protein product: CASSLRVGNEQFF. The chain couples TRBV6-5 to TRBJ2-1, with a possible D match to TRBD2 (5 bases). From germline, CDR1 is MNHEY and CDR2 SVGAGI. V lost 6 bases to trimming and J lost 7 bases, with 13 bases between them. This CDR3 is 13 amino acids long.

J is TRBJ2-7 and V is TRBV18; 10 nucleotides agree with TRBD1. Trimming removed 8 bases from V and 1 base from J; junction bases left unmatched: 5. Germline lookup yields CDR1 KGHSH and CDR2 LQKENI. The CDR3 runs 14 residues. DNA of the CDR3: TGTGCCAGCGCCCGGACAGGGGGATCCTACGAGCAGTACTTC. Translated, it gives CASARTGGSYEQYF.

This clone was recorded once. This chain uses TRBV5-4 with TRBJ1-4, with 10 bases identical to TRBD1. Germline V gene data show CDR1 as SGHNT and CDR2 as YYREEE (reference sequence). This CDR3 spans 14 amino acids. V shed 3 bases and J 8 bases; nucleotides not matched to a gene: 4. DNA for the CDR3: TGTGCCAGCAGCTCGGGACAGGGGAGGGAAAAACTGTTTTTT. As protein: CASSSGQGREKLFF. The full variable domain, in which reference TRBV5-4 and TRBJ1-4 provide the parts outside the CDR3, is ETGVTQSPTHLIKTRGQQVTLRCSSQSGHNTVSWYQQALGQGPQFIFQYYREEENGRGNFPPRFSGLQFPNYSSELNVNALELDDSALYLCASSSGQGREKLFFGSGTQLSVL.

The V and J genes are TRBV5-6 and TRBJ2-5, with 10 bases fitting TRBD1. The trim removed 0 bases at V and 2 bases at J, leaving 10 bases unmatched. CDR1 and CDR2 from the germline V gene are SGHDT and YYEEEE. This CDR3 is built from 18 residues. The CDR3 bases are TGTGCCAGCAGCTTGGCCAGGGGACAGGGGCCCAGACAAGAGACCCAGTACTTC. It yields the protein CASSLARGQGPRQETQYF.

This chain uses TRBV6-5 with TRBJ2-7; D might be TRBD1 (5 bases). The V end was cut by 0 bases, the J end by 0 bases, with 12 bases between. CDR3 length: 16 amino acids. Germline values: CDR1 MNHEY, CDR2 SVGAGI. DNA of the CDR3: TGTGCCAGCAGTTACTCTGGAGTTGACAGCTCCTACGAGCAGTACTTC. Amino acid sequence: CASSYSGVDSSYEQYF.

The V call is TRBV12-5, the J call TRBJ1-5; 9 bases fit TRBD1. Trimming took 2 bases from V and 11 from J; bases not matched to a gene: 7. Germline loops: CDR1 LGHNT, CDR2 FRNRAP. The CDR3 length is 14 residues. The CDR3 is CASGLSEGDRAQHF. The CDR3 nucleotides are TGTGCTAGTGGTTTGAGCGAAGGGGACAGGGCCCAGCATTTT.

This clone was seen only a few times. The chain couples TRBV7-9 to TRBJ2-1, with 11 bases matching TRBD2. This CDR3 comprises 17 residues. V dropped 2 bases and J dropped 8; count of bases not matched to a gene: 11. Germline CDR1 SEHNR, CDR2 FQNEAQ (reference sequence). CDR3 in amino acids: CASSLTVSSGRIYEQFF. Here the CDR3 DNA reads TGTGCCAGCAGCTTAACGGTTTCTAGCGGGAGGATCTATGAGCAGTTCTTC. Drawing the rest from reference TRBV7-9 and TRBJ2-1, the complete variable domain is DTGVSQNPRHKITKRGQNVTFRCDPISEHNRLYWYRQTLGQGPEFLTYFQNEAQLEKSRLLSDRFSAERPKGSFSTLEIQRTEQGDSAMYLCASSLTVSSGRIYEQFFGPGTRLTVL.

The genes are TRBV28 and TRBJ2-7, with 9 bases fitting TRBD2. Germline V gives CDR1 MDHEN, CDR2 SYDVKM. V lost 3 bases and J lost 4; bases outside the gene matches: 4. The CDR3 covers 14 residues. CDR3 bases: TGTGCCAGCAGTTTGGGCGGGAGGGCATACGAGCAGTACTTC. Its translation is CASSLGGRAYEQYF.

This clone turned up a few times. This sequence joins TRBV18 and TRBJ1-2; 8 positions match TRBD1. V dropped 5 bases and J dropped 4; count of bases not matched to a gene: 6. Germline V gene data show CDR1 as KGHSH and CDR2 as LQKENI. This CDR3 has 14 amino acids. The CDR3 nucleotides are TGTGCCAGCTCATCAACAGGGGGGGGCTATGGCTACACCTTC. Protein product: CASSSTGGGYGYTF.

The J gene is TRBJ1-5, the V gene TRBV28; 7 bases map to TRBD1. V shed 5 bases, J shed 6 bases, and the junction held 7 bases outside the gene matches. Germline V gene sequence: CDR1 MDHEN, CDR2 SYDVKM. The CDR3 contains 14 residues. The CDR3 loop reads CASSKRGPGQPQHF. The CDR3 coding sequence is TGTGCCAGCAGTAAAAGGGGGCCCGGTCAGCCCCAGCATTTT.

The chain is built from TRBV12-3 or TRBV12-4 and TRBJ1-5, with D unclear. Trimming removed 5 bases from V and 15 bases from J, with 5 bases in between. There are 8 residues in the CDR3. The CDR3 nucleotides are TGTGCCAGCAGTCCCGGGCATTTT. It translates to CASSPGHF.

The rearrangement uses TRBV7-2 and TRBJ2-7, with 8 bases that match TRBD1. Trimming cost V 5 bases and J 1 base; bases outside gene matches: 4. This CDR3 comprises 14 residues. In germline, CDR1 is SGHTA, CDR2 FQGNSA. CDR3 in amino acids: CASSPGTGSYEQYF. The CDR3 coding sequence is TGTGCCAGCAGCCCCGGGACAGGATCCTACGAGCAGTACTTC.

Only a few counts were recorded for this clone. The CDR3, as DNA: TGCGCCAGCAGCCAAGATATGGGCGGCTACACCTTC. As protein: CASSQDMGGYTF. This sequence joins TRBV4-3 and TRBJ1-2; D call uncertain. Trimming pared 0 bases from V and 8 bases from J, leaving 7 bases between. Per the germline V gene, CDR1 is LGHNA and CDR2 is YSLEER. The CDR3 is 12 residues long.

The rearrangement joins TRBV27 to TRBJ2-1, with a tentative D call TRBD1 (6 bases). V dropped 4 bases and J dropped 0 bases, with 10 bases sitting between them. Germline V gene sequence: CDR1 MNHEY, CDR2 SMNVEV (reference sequence). The CDR3 loop spans 15 amino acids. This chain's CDR3 is CASSSRTDSYNEQFF. CDR3 nucleotides: TGTGCCAGCAGTTCACGGACAGACTCCTACAATGAGCAGTTCTTC.

This clone has a single count. The rearrangement uses TRBV30 and TRBJ1-5; 8 nucleotides agree with TRBD1. V shed 3 bases, J shed 9 bases, and the junction held 7 bases outside the gene matches. There are 13 residues in the CDR3. Germline V gives CDR1 GTSNPN, CDR2 SVGIG (reference sequence). This CDR3 reads CAWSSDREGPQHF. The CDR3, as DNA: TGTGCCTGGAGCTCGGACAGGGAGGGGCCCCAGCATTTT.

This clone was seen just once. Other DNA sequences in this specimen translate into the identical CDR3. J is TRBJ2-1 and V is TRBV27; no firm D call. Looked up from germline, CDR1 is MNHEY and CDR2 is SMNVEV (reference sequence). The CDR3 contains 16 residues. Trimming cost V 5 bases and J 4 bases, with 18 bases left between them. The CDR3 DNA is TGTGCCAGCAGTCCTAATGCGGATCGCCGGTACAATGAGCAGTTCTTC. This sequence encodes CASSPNADRRYNEQFF.

This chain uses TRBV9 with TRBJ2-1, with TRBD2 matching over 10 bases. This CDR3 is built from 13 residues. V trimming: 4 bases; J trimming: 8 bases; junction bases outside the gene matches: 3. Germline V gene sequence: CDR1 SGDLS, CDR2 YYNGEE. CDR3 in DNA: TGTGCCAGCAGCAGGGGGACTAGCGATGAGCAGTTCTTC. Translating gives CASSRGTSDEQFF. The full variable domain, its missing parts supplied by reference TRBV9 and TRBJ2-1, is DSGVTQTPKHLITATGQRVTLRCSPRSGDLSVYWYQQSLDQGLQFLIQYYNGEERAKGNILERFSAQQFPDLHSELNLSSLELGDSALYFCASSRGTSDEQFFGPGTRLTVL.

This sequence joins TRBV11-1 and TRBJ2-1, with 9 bases aligning to TRBD2. V was clipped by 5 bases and J by 9 bases; unmatched bases: 11. In germline, CDR1 is SGHAT, CDR2 FQDESV (reference sequence). The CDR3 extends over 15 amino acids. CDR3 in amino acids: CASSPRLAGHSEQFF. CDR3 nucleotides: TGTGCCAGCAGCCCCCGCCTAGCGGGACATTCTGAGCAGTTCTTC.

V gene TRBV13 combines with J gene TRBJ2-1; the match to TRBD2 covers 13 bases. The germline V gene has CDR1 PRHDT and CDR2 FYEKMQ (reference sequence). The CDR3 length is 16 residues. V gave up 1 base and J gave up 5 bases; unmatched junction bases: 2. The CDR3: CASSLAGLAGDNEQFF. For the CDR3, the DNA is TGTGCCAGCAGCTTAGCCGGACTAGCGGGAGACAATGAGCAGTTCTTC.

This clone was seen once. The chain uses TRBV19 and TRBJ1-5; 9 nucleotides match TRBD1. From germline, CDR1 is LNHDA and CDR2 SQIVND (reference sequence). The CDR3 length is 15 residues. V was pared by 7 bases and J by 7 bases, with 11 bases of the junction left unmatched. The CDR3 is CASIPGQGQEQPQHF. The CDR3 DNA follows: TGTGCCAGTATCCCGGGACAGGGTCAGGAGCAGCCCCAGCATTTT.

This sequence joins TRBV6-1 and TRBJ1-5, with 9 bases matching TRBD1. This CDR3 has 20 amino acids. The germline V gene encodes CDR1 MNHNS and CDR2 SASEGT. V lost 0 bases, J lost 1 base, and 13 bases stayed unmatched. CDR3: CASSEAQFRDRVLSNQPQHF. In DNA, the CDR3 is TGTGCCAGCAGTGAAGCGCAATTTCGGGACAGGGTTCTGAGCAATCAGCCCCAGCATTTT.

V usage is TRBV28 and J usage is TRBJ2-7; D unclear. The ends were cut back, 1 base at V and 9 bases at J, with 7 bases in the middle. CDR3 size: 11 residues. The germline CDR1 and CDR2 sequences are MDHEN and SYDVKM. CDR3 in amino acids: CASSLFPVQYF. The CDR3 DNA is TGTGCCAGCAGTTTATTCCCGGTGCAGTACTTC.

The rearrangement joins TRBV4-3 to TRBJ1-2, with 7 bases aligning to TRBD1. The CDR3 is 15 amino acids. Germline V gene data show CDR1 as LGHNA and CDR2 as YSLEER. Trimming at V came to 0 bases and at J to 5 bases, leaving 6 bases not matched to a gene. The CDR3 here is CASSQDGGGGYGYTF. DNA for the CDR3: TGCGCCAGCAGCCAAGATGGAGGGGGCGGATATGGCTACACCTTC.

V usage is TRBV15 and J usage is TRBJ1-3; a possible D gene is TRBD1 (5 bases). Trimming shortened V by 3 bases and J by 0 bases, and 9 bases separated the two germline ends. The CDR3 is 15 residues long. Germline V gene lookup returns CDR1 LNHNV and CDR2 YYDKDF (reference sequence). The CDR3 DNA reads as TGTGCCACCAGCAGCGACAGTAGCTCTGGAAACACCATATATTTT. Residues: CATSSDSSSGNTIYF.

The chain is built from TRBV11-1 and TRBJ1-6, with D maybe TRBD1 (5 bases). CDR1 is SGHAT and CDR2 is FQDESV in the germline V gene (reference sequence). Trimming left V 6 bases short and J 7 bases short, with 13 bases between. The CDR3 is 14 amino acids. CDR3 residues: CASRLAGENSPLHF. CDR3 in DNA: TGTGCCAGCAGGCTCGCGGGGGAAAATTCACCCCTCCACTTT.

V and J are TRBV24-1 and TRBJ2-2; possible D gene TRBD1, 7 bases. Germline V gives CDR1 KGHDR, CDR2 SFDVKD. CDR3 length: 15 residues. V was shortened by 4 bases and J by 5 bases, with 13 bases between the two germline ends. CDR3 amino acids: CATSELTGRTGELFF. In DNA form, the CDR3 reads TGTGCCACCAGTGAACTGACAGGGAGGACCGGGGAGCTGTTTTTT.

CDR3 sequence (DNA): TGTGCCAGCAGCTTAAAGTGGGGCTCGAACACTGAAGCTTTCTTT. Its translation: CASSLKWGSNTEAFF. The chain links TRBV7-3 to TRBJ1-1; D is perhaps TRBD1 (5 bases). Germline V gives CDR1 SGHTA, CDR2 FQGTGA. This CDR3 has 15 residues. With 1 base removed from V and 1 base from J, the gap between germline ends came to 10 bases.